These T cell receptor beta chains were read from a single sample in a study of blood T cell repertoires in COVID-19. Profiling relied on immunoSEQ multiplex PCR, and the TCRdb table lists in-frame clones only, not all of them. The sample has roughly 700,000 clones, over 80% seen once. What was sequenced was peripheral blood. These receptors were collected from a woman aged 18-29 years with acute or convalescent COVID-19. The CDR3 runs from the conserved cysteine through the conserved F or W. The order of the fields is V gene, D gene, J gene, clone size, CDR3 DNA, CDR3 protein. D genes are given only for firm matches. Expanded clones are given a class, and other clones once, few, many or no size at all.

>TRBV19|TRBD1|TRBJ1-2|-
TGTGCCAGTAGTATAGATCCGACAGGGACCTATGGCTACACCTTC
CASSIDPTGTYGYTF
>TRBV9|TRBD1|TRBJ1-4|-
TGTGCCAGCAGCCCCCGGACAGGGGGGTTATTTGAAAAACTGTTTTTT
CASSPRTGGLFEKLFF
>TRBV13|-|TRBJ1-1|few
TGTGCCAGCAGCCCCACAGGGAACACTGAAGCTTTCTTT
CASSPTGNTEAFF
>TRBV7-9|-|TRBJ1-2|-
TGTGCCAGCAGCTTAGCCCCGTCGGACAGTCAGAGCCCCTATGGCTACACCTTC
CASSLAPSDSQSPYGYTF
>TRBV30|-|TRBJ1-3|-
TGTGCCTGGAGTGTACGTTACGGGTCCTCTGGAAACACCATATATTTT
CAWSVRYGSSGNTIYF
>TRBV30|TRBD1|TRBJ2-7|-
TGTGCCTTGGACAGGCTCGATGGGTCTTACGAGCAGTACTTC
CALDRLDGSYEQYF
>TRBV18|TRBD1|TRBJ2-1|-
TGTGCCAGCTCAAGAGGACAGGGAAATGAGCAGTTCTTC
CASSRGQGNEQFF
>TRBV19|-|TRBJ1-5|-
TGTGCCAGTAGTAAACAGGACGGCCTGGGTCAGCCCCAGCATTTT
CASSKQDGLGQPQHF
>TRBV3-1/TRBV3-2|-|TRBJ2-7|-
TGTGCCAGCAGCTACAGACAAGGCTACGAGCAGTACTTC
CASSYRQGYEQYF
>TRBV6-5|-|TRBJ1-2|few
TGTGCCAGCAGTTACGGGGGAGGGGACTATGGCTACACCTTC
CASSYGGGDYGYTF
>TRBV5-1|TRBD1|TRBJ1-3|-
TGCGCCAGCAGCTTGGTACAGGGGGCGATTGGAAACACCATATATTTT
CASSLVQGAIGNTIYF
>TRBV24-1|-|TRBJ2-1|few
TGTGCCACCAGTGATTCCAGGGACTACAATGAGCAGTTCTTC
CATSDSRDYNEQFF
>TRBV4-1|TRBD2|TRBJ2-7|-
TGCGCCAGCAGCCAAGAGACTAGCGGGGTGCTCGAGCAGTACTTC
CASSQETSGVLEQYF
>TRBV6-5|-|TRBJ1-4|-
TGTGCCAGCAGGACTGACAGTAATGAAAAACTGTTTTTT
CASRTDSNEKLFF
>TRBV6-5|-|TRBJ1-1|-
TGTGCCAGCAGTTACGGGGCCCTGGGGGGCACTGAAGCTTTCTTT
CASSYGALGGTEAFF
>TRBV29-1|TRBD1|TRBJ1-2|-
TGCAGCGTTAGACAGGGGAGCTATGGCTACACCTTC
CSVRQGSYGYTF
>TRBV5-1|-|TRBJ2-3|-
TGCGCCAGCAGCTTGGCGGGTCAGGGAGGAGATACGCAGTATTTT
CASSLAGQGGDTQYF
>TRBV30|-|TRBJ1-4|-
TGTGCCTGGAGTGCTGGGGCACGTGAAAAACTGTTTTTT
CAWSAGAREKLFF
>TRBV5-1|-|TRBJ2-3|-
TGCGCCAGCAGCTTGGCGGGCGGGGGCTACACAGATACGCAGTATTTT
CASSLAGGGYTDTQYF
>TRBV3-1/TRBV3-2|-|TRBJ1-2|-
TGTGCCAGCAGCCAAGCTGGAGGTGGGTCTATGGTCTATGGCTACACCTTC
CASSQAGGGSMVYGYTF
>TRBV24-1|-|TRBJ1-2|-
TGTGCCACCAGTGTTTCCAGGTCATATGGCTACACCTTC
CATSVSRSYGYTF
>TRBV21-1|-|TRBJ1-1|once
TGTGCCAGCAGCGCAAAACAGGGAAAGGGGAACACTGAAGCTTTCTTT
CASSAKQGKGNTEAFF